This T cell receptor (beta chain) was found in a study of T-cell memory formation after mild COVID-19. UMIs and sample barcodes were carried by the TCR alpha and TCR beta cDNA libraries that 5'RACE produced using constant-segment primers. MiXCR was run by TCRdb on the 5' RACE reads, yielding one entry per CDR3 protein. Among some 150,000 distinct CDR3 sequences, about a fifth were seen once, and the ten largest hold 2% to 2.5%. Germline assignment: CDR1 ENHRY and CDR2 SYGVKD. The CDR3 contains 14 residues. The V and J ends lost 4 bases and 5 bases, in that order; junction bases with no gene match: 4.

The clonotype comes from an adult woman who had mild COVID-19 (a few samples of this study predate the infection). Cell type and time point are not known. Input material: PBMCs or a T cell subset sorted from them (not recorded which). The chain employs TRBV10-3 and TRBJ2-2, with 7 bases fitting TRBD2. The CDR3 region has the DNA TGTGCCATCAGTGGTGGGACTAATACCGGGGAGCTGTTTTTT. Translated: CAISGGTNTGELFF.